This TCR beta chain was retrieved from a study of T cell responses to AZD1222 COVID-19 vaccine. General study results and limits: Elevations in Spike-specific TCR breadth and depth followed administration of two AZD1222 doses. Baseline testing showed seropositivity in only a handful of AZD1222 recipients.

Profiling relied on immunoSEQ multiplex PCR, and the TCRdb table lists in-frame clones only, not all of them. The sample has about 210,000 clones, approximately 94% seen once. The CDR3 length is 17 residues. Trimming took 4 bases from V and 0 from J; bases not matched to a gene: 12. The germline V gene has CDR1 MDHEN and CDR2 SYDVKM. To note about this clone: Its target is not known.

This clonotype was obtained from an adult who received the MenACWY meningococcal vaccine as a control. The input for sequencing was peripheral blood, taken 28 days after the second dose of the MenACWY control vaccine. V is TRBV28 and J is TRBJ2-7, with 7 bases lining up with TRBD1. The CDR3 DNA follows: TGTGCCAGCAGTTCCACGAACAGGGGCCCTGTCTCCTACGAGCAGTACTTC. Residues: CASSSTNRGPVSYEQYF.